The 13 T cell receptor beta chains below all came from one sample that was sequenced in a study of cytomegalovirus exposure and HLA in healthy donors. It was with 60 Vbeta and 13 Jbeta primers that the PCR ran. The data were produced by immunoSEQ multiplex PCR, yet TCRdb's version contains in-frame clones alone and is incomplete. The sample holds about 180,000 clones, about three quarters seen once. The sequencing input was PBMCs. Receptors originate from a man younger than 30 in good health and CMV-seronegative.

The chain employs TRBV25-1 and TRBJ1-2, with a weak D call TRBD1 (6 bases). Looked up from germline, CDR1 is MGHDK and CDR2 is SYGVNS. CDR3 length: 13 residues. The V end lost 6 bases, the J end lost 7 bases, and 15 bases lay between the germline ends. CDR3 sequence: CASRAGAGGGYTF. CDR3 sequence (DNA): TGTGCCAGCAGAGCAGGGGCTGGGGGTGGCTACACCTTC.

For the CDR3, the DNA is TGTGCCAGCAGCGTAGGCGCAGGGCCCTATGGCTACACCTTC. Its protein product is CASSVGAGPYGYTF. This chain joins TRBV9 and TRBJ1-2; perhaps TRBD1 as D (5 bases). V gave up 0 bases and J gave up 4 bases, with 10 bases separating them. This CDR3 is 14 amino acids long. Per germline, CDR1 SGDLS and CDR2 YYNGEE.

This chain connects TRBV28 to TRBJ1-2; 7 nucleotides line up with TRBD1. Germline CDR1 and CDR2: MDHEN and SYDVKM. V lost 2 bases and J lost 8; bases outside the gene matches: 5. The CDR3 totals 13 residues. DNA of the CDR3: TGTGCCAGCAGTTTAGACAGGGCGCAAGGCTACACCTTC. The encoded protein is CASSLDRAQGYTF.

V gene TRBV20-1 combines with J gene TRBJ2-3; D uncertain. This CDR3 spans 11 amino acids. V lost 6 bases to trimming and J lost 5 bases, with 9 bases between them. Germline-derived CDR1 and CDR2 are DFQATT and SNEGSKA (reference sequence). DNA for the CDR3: TGCAGTGCATCGGTAAGAGATACGCAGTATTTT. It is translated as CSASVRDTQYF.

The J gene is TRBJ2-7, the V gene TRBV4-3; 7 nucleotides match TRBD2. CDR3 size: 16 residues. Trimming at V came to 0 bases and at J to 0 bases, leaving 5 bases not matched to a gene. Germline CDR1 is LGHNA and CDR2 is YSLEER. CDR3 residues: CASSQERAGISYEQYF. DNA of the CDR3: TGCGCCAGCAGCCAAGAGAGAGCGGGGATCTCCTACGAGCAGTACTTC.

The chain couples TRBV2 to TRBJ2-6, with 7 bases lining up with TRBD1. The V and J ends lost 4 bases and 4 bases, in that order; junction bases with no gene match: 4. The CDR3 extends over 15 amino acids. Germline V gene sequence: CDR1 SNHLY, CDR2 FYNNEI. For the CDR3, the DNA is TGTGCCAGCAGTGTTGAGGGGGCCGGGGCCAACGTCCTGACTTTC. Translation: CASSVEGAGANVLTF.

This chain connects TRBV5-6 to TRBJ2-2, with TRBD1 matching 7 bases. Unmatched junction bases numbered 5, after V lost 2 bases and J lost 4 bases. The CDR3 has 15 residues. Looked up from germline, CDR1 is SGHDT and CDR2 is YYEEEE. In DNA form, the CDR3 reads TGTGCCAGCAGCTTCACGACAGGGTCCACCGGGGAGCTGTTTTTT. Amino acids: CASSFTTGSTGELFF.

This sequence joins TRBV6-4 and TRBJ2-1, with D tentatively TRBD2 (6 bases). The germline V gene has CDR1 MRHNA and CDR2 SNTAGT. The V end was cut by 2 bases, the J end by 1 base, with 9 bases between. The CDR3 covers 15 residues. For the CDR3, the DNA is TGTGCCAGCAGTGACGGGGACTCTTCCTACAATGAGCAGTTCTTC. Translated, it gives CASSDGDSSYNEQFF.

Points on this clone: At one boundary the junction diverges from the germline segment, which might be a read error. V and J are TRBV29-1 and TRBJ2-6; perhaps TRBD2 as D (9 bases). This CDR3 contains 17 residues. Germline V gene lookup returns CDR1 SQVTM and CDR2 ANQGSEA. CDR3 nucleotide sequence: TGCAGCGTTCGTGACAGGGGACTAGCTACTGGGGCCAACGTCCCGACTTTC. It specifies CSVRDRGLATGANVPTF.

The rearrangement uses TRBV20-1 and TRBJ1-2; D call uncertain. V lost 4 bases and J 5 bases, leaving 2 bases between the germline ends. Germline V gene data show CDR1 as DFQATT and CDR2 as SNEGSKA (reference sequence). The CDR3 is made up of 9 amino acids. In DNA form, the CDR3 reads TGCAGTGCTACGTATGGCTACACCTTC. Its translation: CSATYGYTF.

The chain has TRBV5-8 and TRBJ2-7, with D hard to call. The germline V and J ends were trimmed by 5 bases and 4 bases, with 7 bases remaining between them. Germline CDR1 reads SGHTS; CDR2 reads YDEGEE. The CDR3 covers 11 residues. DNA for the CDR3: TGTGCCAGCAGGCTCAGTTACGAGCAGTACTTC. It specifies CASRLSYEQYF. Full variable domain (remainder filled in from reference TRBV5-8 and TRBJ2-7): EAGVTQSPTHLIKTRGQQATLRCSPISGHTSVYWYQQALGLGLQFLLWYDEGEERNRGNFPPRFSGRQFPNYSSELNVNALELEDSALYLCASRLSYEQYFGPGTRLTVT.

This clone was seen only a few times. V gene TRBV12-5 combines with J gene TRBJ1-2; TRBD1 aligns across 10 bases. Germline CDR1 LGHNT, CDR2 FRNRAP. The ends lost 4 bases at V and 3 bases at J; junction bases unmatched: 5. This CDR3 region has 15 residues. CDR3 sequence: CASGSGQGFHYGYTF. The DNA of the CDR3 is TGTGCTAGTGGTTCGGGACAGGGGTTTCACTATGGCTACACCTTC.

The count of this clone is one. The V call is TRBV6-4, the J call TRBJ2-5; D uncertain. The V and J ends lost 3 bases and 1 base respectively, with 9 bases between them. This CDR3 region has 14 residues. From germline, CDR1 is MRHNA and CDR2 SNTAGT. CDR3 nucleotide sequence: TGTGCCAGCAGTGATTTCCCAGTCCAAGAGACCCAGTACTTC. It yields the protein CASSDFPVQETQYF.